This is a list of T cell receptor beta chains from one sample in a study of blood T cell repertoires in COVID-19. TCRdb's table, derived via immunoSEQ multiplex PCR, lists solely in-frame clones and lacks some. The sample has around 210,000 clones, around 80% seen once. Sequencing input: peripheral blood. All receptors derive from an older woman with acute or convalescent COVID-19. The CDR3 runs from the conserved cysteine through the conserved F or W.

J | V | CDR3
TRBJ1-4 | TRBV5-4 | CASSAGTGRFEKLFF
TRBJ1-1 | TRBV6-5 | CASSLLRDRAPEAFF
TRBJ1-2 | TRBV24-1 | CATSDPDSQLGGYTF
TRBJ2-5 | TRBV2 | CASSPSPGLAFQETQYF
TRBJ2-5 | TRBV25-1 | CASSDVHGQGSATQYF
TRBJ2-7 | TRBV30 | CACSQGLAVGEQYF
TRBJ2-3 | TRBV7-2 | CASSMSGTTDTQYF
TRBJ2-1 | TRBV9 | CASSKLAGLNEQFF
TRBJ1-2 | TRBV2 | CASSEEQGGGYTF
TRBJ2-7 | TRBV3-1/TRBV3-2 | CASSPVSGEQYF
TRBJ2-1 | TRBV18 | CASLGGTGDNEQFF
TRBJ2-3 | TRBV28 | CASSLGSTEADTQYF
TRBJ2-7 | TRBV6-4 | CASSDSRDRGYEQYF